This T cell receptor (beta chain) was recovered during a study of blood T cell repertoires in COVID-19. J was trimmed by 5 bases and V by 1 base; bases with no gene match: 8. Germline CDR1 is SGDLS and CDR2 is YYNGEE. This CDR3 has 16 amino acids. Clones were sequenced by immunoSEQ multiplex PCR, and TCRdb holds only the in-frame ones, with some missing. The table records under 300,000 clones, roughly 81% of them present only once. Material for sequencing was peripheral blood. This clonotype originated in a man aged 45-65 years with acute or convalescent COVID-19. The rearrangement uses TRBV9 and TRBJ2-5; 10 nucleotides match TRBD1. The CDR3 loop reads CASSVSGTGAWETQYF. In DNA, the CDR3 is TGTGCCAGCAGCGTATCCGGGACAGGGGCTTGGGAGACCCAGTACTTC.